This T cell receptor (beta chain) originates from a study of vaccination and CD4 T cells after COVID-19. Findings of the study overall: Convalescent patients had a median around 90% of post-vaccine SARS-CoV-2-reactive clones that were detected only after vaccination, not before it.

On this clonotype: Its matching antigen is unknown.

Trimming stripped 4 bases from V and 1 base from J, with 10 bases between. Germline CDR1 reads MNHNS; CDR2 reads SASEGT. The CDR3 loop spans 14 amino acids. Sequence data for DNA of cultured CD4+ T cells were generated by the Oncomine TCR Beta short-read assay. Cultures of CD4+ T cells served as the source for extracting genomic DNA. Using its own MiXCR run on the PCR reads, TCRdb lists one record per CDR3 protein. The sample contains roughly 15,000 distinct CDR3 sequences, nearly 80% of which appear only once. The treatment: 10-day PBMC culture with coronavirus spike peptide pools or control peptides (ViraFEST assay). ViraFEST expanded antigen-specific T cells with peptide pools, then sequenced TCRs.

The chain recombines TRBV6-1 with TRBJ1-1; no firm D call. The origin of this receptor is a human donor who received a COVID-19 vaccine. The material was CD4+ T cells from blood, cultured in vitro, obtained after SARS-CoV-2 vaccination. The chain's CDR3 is CASSGALRNTEAFF. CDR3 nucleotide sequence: TGTGCCAGCAGTGGGGCTTTGAGGAACACTGAAGCTTTCTTT.